Following are 31 T cell receptor beta chains from one sample sequenced in a study of control samples from healthy donors and cancer patients. Produced via immunoSEQ multiplex PCR; TCRdb's table is partial and in-frame only. The sample records approximately 58,000 clones, 80% to 90% being singletons. Sequences were obtained from PBMCs. The source is a woman aged 60-75 years with lung cancer.

This chain uses TRBV28 with TRBJ2-7, with 12 bases fitting TRBD1. CDR1 MDHEN and CDR2 SYDVKM come from the germline V gene. The V segment lost 6 bases and the J segment 8 bases; nucleotides outside the gene matches: 5. CDR3 length: 13 residues. This chain's CDR3 is CASRSGTGGQQYF. The CDR3 DNA is TGTGCCAGCAGATCCGGGACAGGGGGCCAGCAGTACTTC.

The gene calls are TRBV19 and TRBJ2-2; D not resolved. Germline CDR1 LNHDA, CDR2 SQIVND (reference sequence). The CDR3 has 15 residues. The germline V and J ends were trimmed by 10 bases and 0 bases, with 15 bases remaining between them. The CDR3: CATSSRQPNTGELFF. The CDR3 DNA is TGTGCCACCTCAAGTAGGCAGCCGAACACCGGGGAGCTGTTTTTT.

This chain joins TRBV5-1 and TRBJ2-7, with 7 nucleotides matching TRBD2. The CDR3 runs 17 residues. The V gene end was trimmed by 0 bases and the J gene end by 5 bases; junction bases not matched to a gene: 14. CDR1 is SGHRS, CDR2 YFSETQ, per germline. The CDR3: CASSLALRGGLPHEQYF. The CDR3 DNA follows: TGCGCCAGCAGCTTGGCCCTCCGGGGAGGGCTGCCCCACGAGCAGTACTTC.

This sequence joins TRBV28 and TRBJ2-2, with a weak D call TRBD1 (6 bases). CDR1 and CDR2 (germline): MDHEN, SYDVKM. V gave up 5 bases and J gave up 6 bases, with 19 bases separating them. The CDR3 is 16 amino acids. The CDR3 nucleotides are TGTGCCAGCAGTCACCTGGGGGCTCGTGACGCCGGGGAGCTGTTTTTT. Its translation: CASSHLGARDAGELFF.

The rearrangement links TRBV9 to TRBJ2-2, with 7 bases fitting TRBD1. The length of the CDR3 is 16 residues. The V and J ends lost 4 bases and 1 base, in that order; junction bases with no gene match: 7. Germline V gene sequence: CDR1 SGDLS, CDR2 YYNGEE. The CDR3 DNA follows: TGTGCCAGCAGCTCGTGGGACAGTAAGAACACCGGGGAGCTGTTTTTT. It encodes CASSSWDSKNTGELFF.

The rearrangement uses TRBV5-1 and TRBJ1-1; the D is unclear. The germline V and J ends were trimmed by 5 bases and 0 bases, with 11 bases remaining between them. This CDR3 contains 14 residues. The germline CDR1 and CDR2 sequences are SGHRS and YFSETQ. The CDR3 nucleotides are TGCGCCAGCAGAGATGGAAGTTTGAACACTGAAGCTTTCTTT. Translated: CASRDGSLNTEAFF.

The chain carries TRBV7-2 and TRBJ2-7; D is perhaps TRBD1 (6 bases). V shed 5 bases and J shed 2 bases, with 13 bases lying between them. This CDR3 is 14 amino acids long. In germline, CDR1 is SGHTA, CDR2 FQGNSA. CDR3 coding DNA: TGTGCCAGCAGCGTACAGGGTGGCCCCTACGAGCAGTACTTC. Its protein product is CASSVQGGPYEQYF.

The chain joins TRBV11-2 to TRBJ1-1; 8 bases line up with TRBD1. Trimming at V came to 3 bases and at J to 3 bases, leaving 3 bases not matched to a gene. The CDR3 sequence is 14 residues long. The germline CDR1 and CDR2 sequences are SGHAT and FQNNGV. For the CDR3, the DNA is TGTGCCAGCAGCTTTACAGGGGGGGACACTGAAGCTTTCTTT. Protein: CASSFTGGDTEAFF.

This chain joins TRBV3-1 (or the pseudogene TRBV3-2) and TRBJ2-5, with D possibly being TRBD2 (6 bases). This CDR3 contains 16 residues. The germline V gene encodes CDR1 LGHDT and CDR2 YNNKEL (reference sequence). With 0 bases removed from V and 7 bases from J, the gap between germline ends came to 18 bases. Here the CDR3 DNA reads TGTGCCAGCAGCCAAGAGGGAATTTGGGACTCGGTGACCCAGTACTTC. Its translation is CASSQEGIWDSVTQYF.

This clone was picked up one time. This chain links TRBV5-1 with TRBJ2-7; 9 bases are shared with TRBD1. The CDR3 has 13 amino acids. The ends lost 3 bases at V and 7 bases at J; junction bases unmatched: 5. The germline CDR1 and CDR2 sequences are SGHRS and YFSETQ. Here the CDR3 DNA reads TGCGCCAGCAGCTCCGGACAGGGGCTAGAGCAGTACTTC. Translating it yields CASSSGQGLEQYF.

The V call is TRBV6-5, the J call TRBJ2-5; 8 bases are shared with TRBD1. The CDR3 has 12 residues. V dropped 8 bases and J dropped 4; count of bases not matched to a gene: 3. CDR1 is MNHEY and CDR2 is SVGAGI in the germline V gene. In DNA, the CDR3 is TGTGCCAGCGTGACAGGGGCAGAGACCCAGTACTTC. Residues: CASVTGAETQYF.

This clone has only one observation. The chain uses TRBV7-3 and TRBJ2-1; 15 positions agree with TRBD2. This CDR3 comprises 19 residues. CDR1 is SGHTA and CDR2 is FQGTGA in the germline V gene. The V gene end was trimmed by 5 bases and the J gene end by 0 bases; junction bases not matched to a gene: 8. The CDR3 DNA reads TGTGCCAGCAGCCCCTACGGGACTAGCGGGGGGAGCTCCTACAATGAGCAGTTCTTC. It codes for CASSPYGTSGGSSYNEQFF.

V usage is TRBV28 and J usage is TRBJ1-4; possible D gene TRBD1, 5 bases. Deletions cut 8 bases from V and 11 bases from J, with 21 bases between. The V gene's germline CDR1 is MDHEN and CDR2 SYDVKM. There are 14 residues in the CDR3. The CDR3 here is CASVPGWSRDKLFF. The CDR3 nucleotides are TGTGCCAGCGTCCCGGGATGGTCCAGGGATAAACTGTTTTTT.

This clone was detected only once. The chain couples TRBV6-5 to TRBJ2-3, with TRBD2 identical over 9 bases. After removal of 0 bases from V and 3 bases from J, the junction contained 4 bases not matched to a gene. The CDR3 consists of 16 residues. CDR1 and CDR2 from the germline V gene are MNHEY and SVGAGI. The chain's CDR3 is CASSYSSGGATDTQYF. DNA of the CDR3: TGTGCCAGCAGTTACTCTAGCGGGGGAGCGACAGATACGCAGTATTTT.

The CDR3 here is CASSPTTGNTEAFF. The CDR3 DNA reads as TGCGCCAGCAGCCCAACGACAGGGAACACTGAAGCTTTCTTT. The rearrangement uses TRBV5-1 and TRBJ1-1, with a weak D call TRBD1 (6 bases). Germline CDR1 and CDR2: SGHRS and YFSETQ. The V gene lost 4 bases and the J gene lost 1 base, with 11 bases spanning the gap. The CDR3 has 14 amino acids.

The chain employs TRBV3-1 (or the pseudogene TRBV3-2) and TRBJ1-2; 12 bases agree with TRBD1. V lost 4 bases to trimming and J lost 9 bases; unmatched junction nucleotides: 6. The germline gives CDR1 LGHDT, CDR2 YNNKEL (reference sequence). This CDR3 is built from 14 residues. CDR3 sequence reads: CASSLGTGGRSYTF. CDR3 nucleotide sequence: TGTGCCAGCAGCCTTGGGACAGGGGGCAGGAGCTACACCTTC.

CDR3 DNA: TGTGCCAGCAGCTTGGACAGGAAAAACACCGGGGAGCTGTTTTTT. Translation: CASSLDRKNTGELFF. The V gene is TRBV5-6, the J gene TRBJ2-2; possible D gene TRBD1, 5 bases. The CDR3 has 15 amino acids. Germline-derived CDR1 and CDR2 are SGHDT and YYEEEE. Trimming removed 0 bases from V and 2 bases from J, with 8 bases in between.

This chain links TRBV18 with TRBJ1-6, with D possibly matching TRBD1 (5 bases). Germline V gives CDR1 KGHSH, CDR2 LQKENI. This CDR3 contains 17 residues. V lost 3 bases to trimming and J lost 7 bases, with 19 bases between them. CDR3 in DNA: TGTGCCAGCTCACCCTCGGTTTCCGGGACCCAAAATTCACCCCTCCACTTT. It yields the protein CASSPSVSGTQNSPLHF.

The genes are TRBV14 and TRBJ1-6; 7 nucleotides line up with TRBD1. Trimming removed 4 bases from V and 7 bases from J; junction bases left unmatched: 7. The CDR3 has 15 amino acids. CDR1 and CDR2 from the germline V gene are SGHDN and FVKESK. CDR3 sequence: CASSRETGSNSPLHF. The CDR3 DNA is TGTGCCAGCAGCCGAGAGACAGGGTCCAATTCACCCCTCCACTTT.

V usage is TRBV3-1 (or the pseudogene TRBV3-2) and J usage is TRBJ1-2; 9 bases are shared with TRBD1. Germline V gene lookup returns CDR1 LGHDT and CDR2 YNNKEL (reference sequence). V dropped 5 bases and J dropped 2; count of bases not matched to a gene: 6. This CDR3 is 15 amino acids long. The CDR3 DNA reads as TGTGCCAGCAGCTTAGCTGGACAGGGGAACTATGGCTACACCTTC. As protein: CASSLAGQGNYGYTF.

The rearrangement joins TRBV5-1 to TRBJ1-1; 7 bases fit TRBD1. Germline V gene sequence: CDR1 SGHRS, CDR2 YFSETQ. The V and J ends lost 8 bases and 0 bases, in that order; junction bases with no gene match: 10. The length of the CDR3 is 15 residues. As DNA, the CDR3 is TGCGCCAGTACACGACAGGGTGGAATGAACACTGAAGCTTTCTTT. This gives the protein CASTRQGGMNTEAFF.

This sequence joins TRBV30 and TRBJ2-1; 7 bases fit TRBD2. J was trimmed by 2 bases and V by 3 bases; bases with no gene match: 7. The CDR3 loop spans 15 amino acids. The germline V gene has CDR1 GTSNPN and CDR2 SVGIG (reference sequence). The chain's CDR3 is CAWSKSSGAYNEQFF. As DNA, the CDR3 is TGTGCCTGGAGCAAATCTAGCGGTGCCTACAATGAGCAGTTCTTC.

This chain connects TRBV6-5 to TRBJ2-7; weak D call: TRBD1 (6 bases). V was shortened by 8 bases and J by 6 bases, with 8 bases between the two germline ends. This CDR3 region has 10 residues. Germline V lookup: CDR1 MNHEY, CDR2 SVGAGI. In DNA form, the CDR3 reads TGTGCCAGCGGCAGGGGCGAGCAGTACTTC. It yields the protein CASGRGEQYF.

The V and J genes are TRBV28 and TRBJ2-4; TRBD1 matches 9 bases. Germline V CDR1 and CDR2: MDHEN, SYDVKM. The CDR3 contains 16 residues. V shed 8 bases and J 2 bases; nucleotides not matched to a gene: 10. The CDR3 DNA reads as TGTGCCAGCCTACCGTCTGGACAGGGGACCAAAAACATTCAGTACTTC. This encodes CASLPSGQGTKNIQYF.

This rearrangement joins TRBV15 to TRBJ2-1; 9 bases are a match to TRBD2. Germline V gene sequence: CDR1 LNHNV, CDR2 YYDKDF (reference sequence). Trimming removed 3 bases from V and 7 bases from J; junction bases left unmatched: 4. CDR3 size: 14 residues. The CDR3 bases are TGTGCCACCAGCAGTAGCGGGAGCTGGAATGAGCAGTTCTTC. This codes for CATSSSGSWNEQFF.

The chain employs TRBV27 and TRBJ2-3, with 9 bases fitting TRBD1. Germline assignment: CDR1 MNHEY and CDR2 SMNVEV (reference sequence). J lost 3 bases, V lost 8 bases, and 12 bases had no gene match. This CDR3 is 16 amino acids long. The CDR3 reads CASSGLQGARTDTQYF. Written as DNA, the CDR3 is TGTGCCAGCTCGGGGTTACAGGGGGCGCGGACAGATACGCAGTATTTT.

This sequence joins TRBV19 and TRBJ1-1; D gene uncertain. With 5 bases removed from V and 1 base from J, the gap between germline ends came to 8 bases. The germline gives CDR1 LNHDA, CDR2 SQIVND (reference sequence). The CDR3 totals 13 residues. In DNA form, the CDR3 reads TGTGCCAGTAGTGAACAGTCGAACACTGAAGCTTTCTTT. Encoded protein: CASSEQSNTEAFF.

This clone was observed a single time. The V and J genes are TRBV6-5 and TRBJ1-1; the D is unclear. Trimming shortened V by 2 bases and J by 11 bases, and 21 bases separated the two germline ends. Germline V gene data show CDR1 as MNHEY and CDR2 as SVGAGI. The CDR3 sequence is 15 residues long. The DNA for the CDR3 is TGTGCCAGCAGTTACCGGCCGAGCGCGTTAATTCGGGCTTTCTTT. Translated: CASSYRPSALIRAFF.

The V and J genes are TRBV6-5 and TRBJ1-5; a weak D match, TRBD1 (6 bases). CDR1 is MNHEY, CDR2 SVGAGI, per germline. The CDR3 loop spans 15 amino acids. The V gene lost 8 bases and the J gene lost 5 bases, with 19 bases spanning the gap. CDR3 sequence reads: CASRRRRGGDQPQHF. CDR3 DNA: TGTGCCAGCCGACGCAGAAGAGGGGGAGATCAGCCCCAGCATTTT.

The V gene is TRBV5-6, the J gene TRBJ2-7, with TRBD1 matching 9 bases. With V trimmed by 2 bases and J by 2 bases, 5 bases remained unmatched. Per germline, CDR1 SGHDT and CDR2 YYEEEE. The CDR3 contains 15 residues. The DNA for the CDR3 is TGTGCCAGCAGCTTACCGGGACAGGGACCCTACGAGCAGTACTTC. Protein sequence: CASSLPGQGPYEQYF. Full variable domain (outside the CDR3, taken from reference TRBV5-6 and TRBJ2-7): DAGVTQSPTHLIKTRGQQVTLRCSPKSGHDTVSWYQQALGQGPQFIFQYYEEEERQRGNFPDRFSGHQFPNYSSELNVNALLLGDSALYLCASSLPGQGPYEQYFGPGTRLTVT.

Written as DNA, the CDR3 is TGTGCCAGCTCACCGAGACCTAGGTCCAATCAGCCCCAGCATTTT. Protein: CASSPRPRSNQPQHF. The chain recombines TRBV18 with TRBJ1-5; D is ambiguous. Trimming removed 3 bases from V and 3 bases from J, with 12 bases in between. CDR1 and CDR2 from the germline V gene are KGHSH and LQKENI. This CDR3 is built from 15 residues.